This TCR beta chain is from a study of human T cells and chemical hapten exposure. About the research overall: Weekly administration of diphenylcyclopropenone to the scalp of patients continued throughout the approximately 24-week study. The study traced per-sample TCR yield variation mainly to small differences in pooled library volumes.

Time point described: patch test 2, 6 weeks after DPC sensitization. Treatment in this sample: therapeutic diphenylcyclopropenone sensitization with weekly scalp DPC. TCRdb re-analysed the RACE reads in MiXCR, keeping a single row per CDR3 protein. The table includes 360,000 or so distinct CDR3 sequences, nearly 6.5% detected once. The material sequenced was whole blood, taken in connection with sensitization to the hapten diphenylcyclopropenone (DPC). The source is a woman younger than 35 with alopecia areata. Some clones in this sample may be carry-over from other donors' samples.

CDR3 DNA: TGCGCCAGCAGCCGAGCCCCGGGACAGGGGGCGAGTCACGAGCAGTACTTC. Protein product: CASSRAPGQGASHEQYF. The chain combines TRBV5-1 with TRBJ2-7; 12 bases are shared with TRBD1. V lost 4 bases to trimming and J lost 5 bases; unmatched junction nucleotides: 13. The CDR3 has 17 residues. Germline lookup yields CDR1 SGHRS and CDR2 YFSETQ.